The rows below give T cell receptor beta chains drawn from one sample of a study of cytomegalovirus exposure and HLA in healthy donors. Method: immunoSEQ multiplex PCR; TCRdb's copy keeps in-frame clones and lacks some. The sample yields approximately 82,000 clones, 93% seen once. Source material: PBMCs. These receptors all come from a young man in good health and CMV-seronegative. The CDR3 runs from the conserved cysteine through the conserved F or W. D genes are given only for firm matches. Some rows have no size entry. The others give once, few or many, or a class for an expanded clone.

j_gene | abundance | d_gene | v_gene | CDR3aa | CDR3nt
TRBJ1-4 | once | TRBD1 | TRBV2 | CASGQGGEKLFF | TGTGCCAGCGGACAGGGCGGGGAAAAACTGTTTTTT
TRBJ1-1 | . | TRBD1 | TRBV27 | CASSSPRQGGTEAFF | TGTGCCAGCAGTTCCCCCCGACAGGGGGGCACTGAAGCTTTCTTT
TRBJ1-2 | . | TRBD1 | TRBV9 | CASSIDRGQEGYTF | TGTGCCAGCAGCATAGACAGGGGGCAAGAGGGCTACACCTTC
TRBJ1-2 | . | . | TRBV30 | CAWSIGGKIDGYTF | TGTGCCTGGAGTATCGGGGGGAAAATTGATGGCTACACCTTC
TRBJ1-4 | . | . | TRBV28 | CASSLPVGGQNEKLFF | TGTGCCAGCAGTCTCCCCGTTGGCGGACAGAATGAAAAACTGTTTTTT
TRBJ1-5 | . | . | TRBV19 | CASSMAVSNQPQHF | TGTGCCAGTAGTATGGCGGTTAGCAATCAGCCCCAGCATTTT
TRBJ2-1 | . | . | TRBV2 | CASSYYNEQFF | TGTGCCAGCAGTTACTACAATGAGCAGTTCTTC
TRBJ2-7 | . | . | TRBV5-5 | CASSAGGQHPSYEQYF | TGTGCCAGCAGCGCGGGCGGACAGCATCCCTCCTACGAGCAGTACTTC
TRBJ2-7 | . | . | TRBV13 | CASSSGTHYYEQYF | TGTGCCAGCAGCTCCGGGACACACTACTACGAGCAGTACTTC
TRBJ2-7 | . | TRBD2 | TRBV7-2 | CASSAFSGGLYEQYF | TGTGCCAGCAGCGCCTTTAGCGGGGGGCTATACGAGCAGTACTTC
TRBJ2-7 | once | . | TRBV4-1 | CASSPGRIADSYEQYF | TGCGCCAGCAGCCCAGGGCGAATAGCGGACTCCTACGAGCAGTACTTC
TRBJ2-3 | . | . | TRBV5-1 | CASSLMTGSETDTQYF | TGCGCCAGCAGCTTGATGACCGGGAGTGAGACAGATACGCAGTATTTT
TRBJ2-3 | . | TRBD2 | TRBV4-2 | CASSHRRGEIERTDTQYF | TGTGCCAGCAGCCATAGGCGGGGGGAAATTGAAAGGACAGATACGCAGTATTTT
TRBJ2-1 | . | TRBD2 | TRBV27 | CASRIAGPYNEQFF | TGTGCCAGCAGGATAGCGGGGCCCTACAATGAGCAGTTCTTC
TRBJ2-7 | few | . | TRBV5-6 | CASSLIRYEQYF | TGTGCCAGCAGCTTGATCCGCTACGAGCAGTACTTC
TRBJ2-7 | . | . | TRBV20-1 | CSAPGANEQYF | TGCAGTGCCCCCGGAGCTAACGAGCAGTACTTC
TRBJ2-1 | once | . | TRBV27 | CATQTWSGLYNEQFF | TGTGCCACCCAAACGTGGAGCGGCCTGTACAATGAGCAGTTCTTC
TRBJ2-7 | . | . | TRBV5-4 | CASSGTGSRFGEQYF | TGTGCCAGCAGCGGAACAGGGAGCAGGTTCGGCGAGCAGTACTTC
TRBJ2-7 | . | . | TRBV5-1 | CASSSGPLYLTGSEQYF | TGCGCCAGCAGCTCAGGCCCCCTCTACCTAACAGGGAGCGAGCAGTACTTC
TRBJ1-5 | . | . | TRBV6-1 | CASSEAWTEMKPQHF | TGTGCCAGCAGTGAAGCTTGGACAGAAATGAAGCCCCAGCATTTT
TRBJ2-7 | . | . | TRBV28 | CASTDPSPLLEQYF | TGTGCCAGCACCGATCCCTCACCTTTACTCGAGCAGTACTTC
TRBJ2-5 | once | . | TRBV27 | CASSFRVGQETQYF | TGTGCCAGCAGTTTCCGGGTCGGGCAAGAGACCCAGTACTTC
TRBJ2-5 | . | TRBD2 | TRBV11-2 | CASSPAGLVGTQYF | TGTGCCAGCAGCCCAGCAGGACTAGTGGGGACCCAGTACTTC
TRBJ2-7 | . | . | TRBV5-6 | CASSSYLGGVYEQYF | TGTGCCAGCAGCTCCTACCTAGGGGGAGTCTACGAGCAGTACTTC
TRBJ1-4 | . | TRBD1 | TRBV5-8 | CASSAQGAENEKLFF | TGTGCCAGCAGCGCACAGGGGGCGGAGAATGAAAAACTGTTTTTT
TRBJ1-2 | once | TRBD1 | TRBV19 | CASRGTGGNRGYTF | TGTGCCAGTAGGGGGACAGGGGGCAATAGGGGCTACACCTTC
TRBJ2-7 | . | TRBD1 | TRBV11-2 | CASSPAIPQGARGEQYF | TGTGCCAGCAGCCCGGCCATTCCTCAGGGGGCGCGGGGCGAGCAGTACTTC
TRBJ2-1 | . | TRBD1 | TRBV13 | CASSLGTGGNEQFF | TGTGCCAGCAGCTTAGGGACAGGGGGCAATGAGCAGTTCTTC
TRBJ2-2 | . | . | TRBV27 | CASSPLDRNTGELFF | TGTGCCAGCAGTCCCCTCGACAGAAACACCGGGGAGCTGTTTTTT
TRBJ1-3 | . | . | TRBV18 | CASSPDSVSGNTIYF | TGTGCCAGCTCACCAGACAGCGTCTCTGGAAACACCATATATTTT
TRBJ2-3 | . | . | TRBV6-5 | CASSYSRSTDTQYF | TGTGCCAGCAGTTACTCGAGAAGCACAGATACGCAGTATTTT
TRBJ2-1 | . | . | TRBV4-1 | CASSQDGEQFKPYNEQFF | TGCGCCAGCAGCCAAGATGGAGAGCAGTTTAAACCCTACAATGAGCAGTTCTTC
TRBJ1-4 | once | TRBD1 | TRBV30 | CAWRRTGGNEKLFF | TGTGCCTGGCGACGGACAGGGGGCAATGAAAAACTGTTTTTT
TRBJ2-5 | . | . | TRBV5-1 | CASSLEVQSYRETQYF | TGCGCCAGCAGCTTGGAAGTTCAAAGCTATCGAGAGACCCAGTACTTC
TRBJ1-4 | . | . | TRBV14 | CASSPGLTGKLFF | TGTGCCAGCAGCCCGGGACTGACGGGAAAACTGTTTTTT
TRBJ1-5 | . | . | TRBV7-9 | CASSLAGGPYSNQPQHF | TGTGCCAGCAGCTTAGCAGGGGGACCCTATAGCAATCAGCCCCAGCATTTT
TRBJ2-3 | . | TRBD2 | TRBV10-3 | CAIRRASGGDTQYF | TGTGCCATCAGGCGGGCTAGCGGGGGGGACACGCAGTATTTT
TRBJ2-7 | . | . | TRBV7-2 | CASSLLADSSYEQYF | TGTGCCAGCAGCTTGTTAGCGGATAGCTCCTACGAGCAGTACTTC
TRBJ1-1 | . | . | TRBV2 | CASSEPRGGKTEAFF | TGTGCCAGCAGTGAACCGAGGGGAGGTAAGACTGAAGCTTTCTTT
TRBJ2-2 | once | . | TRBV6-4 | CASSIATDTGELFF | TGTGCCAGCAGTATAGCGACGGACACCGGGGAGCTGTTTTTT
TRBJ1-2 | . | . | TRBV6-1 | CASWSRQVWIYGYTF | TGTGCCAGCTGGTCCAGACAGGTGTGGATCTATGGCTACACCTTC
TRBJ2-1 | . | TRBD2 | TRBV2 | CATSKLAGGRNEQFF | TGTGCCACTTCTAAACTAGCGGGGGGAAGAAATGAGCAGTTCTTC
TRBJ2-7 | once | . | TRBV5-1 | CASSLLTPIGGGGYEQYF | TGCGCCAGCAGCTTGCTTACCCCAATTGGGGGAGGAGGCTACGAGCAGTACTTC
TRBJ2-2 | . | . | TRBV7-8 | CASTKLSGITGELFF | TGTGCCAGCACCAAACTGTCAGGGATCACCGGGGAGCTGTTTTTT
TRBJ2-7 | . | . | TRBV4-1 | CASSHAGQSLYEQYF | TGCGCCAGCAGCCATGCTGGGCAGTCCCTCTACGAGCAGTACTTC
TRBJ1-3 | . | . | TRBV5-8 | CASRGRTGNTIYF | TGTGCCAGCAGGGGGAGGACTGGAAACACCATATATTTT
TRBJ1-5 | . | TRBD1 | TRBV4-1 | CASSQEKGTVQQPQHF | TGCGCCAGCAGCCAAGAGAAAGGGACAGTGCAACAGCCCCAGCATTTT
TRBJ2-5 | once | . | TRBV19 | CASSIMLREETQYF | TGTGCCAGTAGTATAATGTTGAGGGAAGAGACCCAGTACTTC
TRBJ1-1 | . | TRBD1 | TRBV5-1 | CASSPTPTGVGTEAFF | TGCGCCAGCAGCCCCACCCCGACAGGGGTTGGCACTGAAGCTTTCTTT
TRBJ1-1 | . | . | TRBV7-3 | CASSLDPGGDTEAFF | TGTGCCAGCAGCTTAGACCCGGGTGGAGATACTGAAGCTTTCTTT
TRBJ1-1 | . | . | TRBV6-5 | CASSYFPGDLNTEAFF | TGTGCCAGCAGTTACTTCCCCGGGGATTTGAACACTGAAGCTTTCTTT
TRBJ1-5 | . | . | TRBV7-2 | CASSLVGANQPQHF | TGTGCCAGCAGCTTAGTGGGAGCTAATCAGCCCCAGCATTTT
TRBJ1-1 | . | . | TRBV14 | CASSLQGNTEAFF | TGTGCCAGCAGCCTCCAGGGGAACACTGAAGCTTTCTTT
TRBJ1-5 | . | TRBD1 | TRBV5-8 | CASRPTLRTGLYQPQHF | TGTGCCAGCAGACCTACACTCAGGACAGGACTTTATCAGCCCCAGCATTTT
TRBJ2-7 | . | TRBD2 | TRBV7-9 | CASSLDGRGPGGWEQYF | TGTGCCAGCAGCTTAGACGGGAGGGGACCCGGCGGGTGGGAGCAGTACTTC
TRBJ2-1 | . | TRBD1 | TRBV4-1 | CASSQYDRDHNEQFF | TGCGCCAGCAGCCAATACGACAGGGACCACAATGAGCAGTTCTTC
TRBJ1-3 | . | . | TRBV12-5 | CASGLRSGRGSSGNTIYF | TGTGCTAGTGGTTTGAGGTCAGGTAGGGGTAGCTCTGGAAACACCATATATTTT